This T cell receptor beta chain was sequenced for a study of blood T cell repertoires in COVID-19. V was trimmed by 0 bases and J by 2 bases, leaving 12 bases between them. The CDR3 spans 16 residues. CDR1 SGHRS and CDR2 YFSETQ come from the germline V gene. Recovered status applied to Cohort 3 donors who had two consecutive negative PCRs. It also applied to those with clearance or with symptom resolution. Original data processing: Reference gene primer amplification gave estimated nucleated cell counts. Sequenced by immunoSEQ multiplex PCR; TCRdb stores in-frame clones only, minus some. D and trimming were read from the DNA, whereas the V and J calls and clone size are those reported in that table. The table lists fewer than 450,000 clones, about 90% of them singletons, with about 0.63% in the top ten.

V usage is TRBV5-1 and J usage is TRBJ1-3; D call uncertain. The sequence came from a man younger than 30 who had recovered from COVID-19. The sequenced sample was PBMCs or T cells enriched from blood (not recorded which). As DNA, the CDR3 is TGCGCCAGCAGCTTGGGCAAGGGAGGTACTGGAAACACCATATATTTT. Its protein product is CASSLGKGGTGNTIYF. The full variable domain, completed using reference TRBV5-1 and TRBJ1-3, is KAGVTQTPRYLIKTRGQQVTLSCSPISGHRSVSWYQQTPGQGLQFLFEYFSETQRNKGNFPGRFSGRQFSNSRSEMNVSTLELGDSALYLCASSLGKGGTGNTIYFGEGSWLTVV.